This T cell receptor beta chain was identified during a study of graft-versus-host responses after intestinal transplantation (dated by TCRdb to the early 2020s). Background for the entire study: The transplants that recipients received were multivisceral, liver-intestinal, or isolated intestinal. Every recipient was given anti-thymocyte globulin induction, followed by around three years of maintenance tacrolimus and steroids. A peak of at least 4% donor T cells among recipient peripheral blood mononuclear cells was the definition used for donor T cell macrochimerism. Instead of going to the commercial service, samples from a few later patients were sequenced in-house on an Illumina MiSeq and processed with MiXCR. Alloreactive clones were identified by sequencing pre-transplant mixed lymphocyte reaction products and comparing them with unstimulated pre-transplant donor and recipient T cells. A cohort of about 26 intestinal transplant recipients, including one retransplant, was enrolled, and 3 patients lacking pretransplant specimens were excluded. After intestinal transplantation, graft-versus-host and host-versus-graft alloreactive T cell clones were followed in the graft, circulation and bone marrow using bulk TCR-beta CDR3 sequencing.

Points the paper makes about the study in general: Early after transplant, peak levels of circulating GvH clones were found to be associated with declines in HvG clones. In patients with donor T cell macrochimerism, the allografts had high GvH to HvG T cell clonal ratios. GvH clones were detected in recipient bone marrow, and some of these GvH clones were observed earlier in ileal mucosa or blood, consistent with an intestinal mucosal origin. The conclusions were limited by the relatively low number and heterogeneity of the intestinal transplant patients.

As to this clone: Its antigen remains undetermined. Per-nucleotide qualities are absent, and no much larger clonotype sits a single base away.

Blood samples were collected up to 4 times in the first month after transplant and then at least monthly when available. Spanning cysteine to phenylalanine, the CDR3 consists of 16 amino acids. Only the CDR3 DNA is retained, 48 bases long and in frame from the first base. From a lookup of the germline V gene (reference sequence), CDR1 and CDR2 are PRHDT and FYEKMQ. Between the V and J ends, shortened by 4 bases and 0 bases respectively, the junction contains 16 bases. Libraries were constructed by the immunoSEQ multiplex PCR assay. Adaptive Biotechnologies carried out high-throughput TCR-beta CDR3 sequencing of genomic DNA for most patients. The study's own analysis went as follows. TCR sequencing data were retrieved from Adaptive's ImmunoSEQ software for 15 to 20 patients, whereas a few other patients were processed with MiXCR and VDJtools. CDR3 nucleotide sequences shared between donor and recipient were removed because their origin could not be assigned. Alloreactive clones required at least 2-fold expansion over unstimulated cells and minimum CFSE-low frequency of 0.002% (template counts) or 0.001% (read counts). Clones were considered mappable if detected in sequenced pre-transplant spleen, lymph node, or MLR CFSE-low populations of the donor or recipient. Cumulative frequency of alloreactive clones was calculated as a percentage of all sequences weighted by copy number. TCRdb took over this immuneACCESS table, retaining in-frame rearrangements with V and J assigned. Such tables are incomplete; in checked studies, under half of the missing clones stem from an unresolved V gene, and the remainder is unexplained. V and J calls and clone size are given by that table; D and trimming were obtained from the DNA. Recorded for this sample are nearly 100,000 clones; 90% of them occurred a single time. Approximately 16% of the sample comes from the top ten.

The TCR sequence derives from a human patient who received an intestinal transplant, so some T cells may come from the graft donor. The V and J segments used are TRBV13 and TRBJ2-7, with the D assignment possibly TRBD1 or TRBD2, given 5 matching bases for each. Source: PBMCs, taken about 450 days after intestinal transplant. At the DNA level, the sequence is TGTGCCAGCAGCTCCCCCGGGACCGAAAACTCCTACGAGCAGTACTTC. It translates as CASSSPGTENSYEQYF. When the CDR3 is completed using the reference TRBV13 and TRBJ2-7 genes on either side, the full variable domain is AAGVIQSPRHLIKEKRETATLKCYPIPRHDTVYWYQQGPGQDPQFLISFYEKMQSDKGSIPDRFSAQQFSDYHSELNMSSLELGDSALYFCASSSPGTENSYEQYFGPGTRLTVT.